This passage covers 10 T cell receptor beta chains from one sample sequenced in a study of lymphopenia after photon versus proton radiotherapy. Some clones are missing from TCRdb's copy, which holds only in-frame ones; the method was immunoSEQ multiplex PCR. The repertoire holds 35,000 to 50,000 clones, with approximately 90% as singletons. The sample was peripheral blood, taken from a patient treated with photon-based radiotherapy. These receptors all stem from a man aged 60-69 years with cholangiocarcinoma.

The CDR3: CASSKWGQGGYEQYF. In nucleotides, the CDR3 is TGTGCCAGCAGTAAATGGGGACAGGGAGGGTACGAGCAGTACTTC. V usage is TRBV28 and J usage is TRBJ2-7; 9 nucleotides agree with TRBD1. This CDR3 comprises 15 residues. Unmatched junction bases numbered 9, after V lost 5 bases and J lost 4 bases. CDR1 and CDR2 from the germline V gene are MDHEN and SYDVKM.

V and J are TRBV29-1 and TRBJ1-1; D remains ambiguous. V was clipped by 5 bases and J by 0 bases, with 10 bases between them. The CDR3 contains 13 residues. CDR1 is SQVTM, CDR2 ANQGSEA, per germline. CDR3 sequence reads: CSVTRTVNTEAFF. CDR3 nucleotides: TGCAGCGTTACCAGGACGGTGAACACTGAAGCTTTCTTT.

V usage is TRBV7-3 and J usage is TRBJ1-1; D is possibly TRBD1 (6 bases). Germline CDR1 is SGHTA and CDR2 is FQGTGA. Trimming took off 0 bases at V and 4 bases at J, with 9 bases between the two ends. The CDR3 has 14 amino acids. This CDR3 is CASSLTQGLTEAFF. The CDR3 bases are TGTGCCAGCAGCTTAACGCAGGGGCTCACTGAAGCTTTCTTT.

There are a few counts of this clone. In DNA form, the CDR3 reads TGTGCCAGCAGTTTGTACCGGGACACCTACGAGCAGTACTTC. Its protein product is CASSLYRDTYEQYF. V gene TRBV27 combines with J gene TRBJ2-7; perhaps TRBD1 as D (6 bases). V dropped 3 bases and J dropped 2 bases, with 11 bases sitting between them. Germline CDR1 and CDR2: MNHEY and SMNVEV (reference sequence). This CDR3 has 14 amino acids.

V gene TRBV18 combines with J gene TRBJ2-1; 7 bases line up with TRBD2. Unmatched junction bases numbered 13, after V lost 0 bases and J lost 14 bases. This CDR3 region has 15 residues. Germline lookup yields CDR1 KGHSH and CDR2 LQKENI. The CDR3 coding sequence is TGTGCCAGCTCACCACCGTGGGAGGGCCGTTTTGACAAGTTCTTC. Encoded protein: CASSPPWEGRFDKFF. Drawing the rest from reference TRBV18 and TRBJ2-1, the complete variable domain is NAGVMQNPRHLVRRRGQEARLRCSPMKGHSHVYWYRQLPEEGLKFMVYLQKENIIDESGMPKERFSAEFPKEGPSILRIQQVVRGDSAAYFCASSPPWEGRFDKFFGPGTRLTVL.

This chain uses TRBV4-2 with TRBJ2-5, with no clear D. With 4 bases removed from V and 1 base from J, the gap between germline ends came to 7 bases. Germline V gene sequence: CDR1 LGHNA, CDR2 YNFKEQ. CDR3 length equals 13 residues. CDR3 nucleotide sequence: TGTGCCAGCAGCCCAATGACCCAAGAGACCCAGTACTTC. Amino acids: CASSPMTQETQYF.

The chain combines TRBV7-9 with TRBJ2-1, with 12 positions matching TRBD2. This CDR3 is 15 amino acids long. After removal of 2 bases from V and 13 bases from J, the junction contained 9 bases not matched to a gene. Germline assignment: CDR1 SEHNR and CDR2 FQNEAQ (reference sequence). The CDR3 spells CASSLLGLAGMGQFF. CDR3 coding DNA: TGTGCCAGCAGCTTACTGGGACTAGCGGGCATGGGTCAGTTCTTC.

V usage is TRBV11-2 and J usage is TRBJ2-5; 8 nucleotides line up with TRBD1. CDR3 size: 15 residues. The germline V gene has CDR1 SGHAT and CDR2 FQNNGV. The V gene end was trimmed by 3 bases and the J gene end by 2 bases; junction bases not matched to a gene: 5. The CDR3 protein is CASSLRDRTQETQYF. The CDR3 coding sequence is TGTGCCAGCAGCTTGCGGGACAGGACTCAAGAGACCCAGTACTTC.

The CDR3 DNA sequence: TGTGCCAGCAGCTTATTGTCTAGCAGTGCGGAGCAGTTCTTC. It encodes CASSLLSSSAEQFF. The rearrangement uses TRBV7-3 and TRBJ2-1, with a possible D match to TRBD2 (5 bases). The CDR3 is made up of 14 amino acids. V gave up 2 bases and J gave up 10 bases, with 15 bases separating them. Germline CDR1 reads SGHTA; CDR2 reads FQGTGA. The variable domain in full, completed from reference TRBV7-3 and TRBJ2-1, reads GAGVSQTPSNKVTEKGKYVELRCDPISGHTALYWYRQSLGQGPEFLIYFQGTGAADDSGLPNDRFFAVRPEGSVSTLKIQRTERGDSAVYLCASSLLSSSAEQFFGPGTRLTVL.

The chain recombines TRBV5-6 with TRBJ2-1; D remains ambiguous. Germline V gene lookup returns CDR1 SGHDT and CDR2 YYEEEE. This CDR3 region has 16 residues. The V end lost 0 bases, the J end lost 0 bases, and 10 bases lay between the germline ends. The CDR3 nucleotides are TGTGCCAGCAGCTTGGTTACCGGCAACTCCTACAATGAGCAGTTCTTC. Amino acid sequence: CASSLVTGNSYNEQFF.